This TCR beta chain was identified during a study of T cells in Graves' hyperthyroidism and ophthalmopathy. In this sample, this clonotype turned up many times. It was RNA transcripts that yielded the amplified TCR beta CDR3 regions. The HTBI primer set served for first-round RT-PCR of the TCR CDR3. TCRdb reprocessed the multiplex PCR reads via MiXCR and lists one record per CDR3 protein. The top ten hold 8% to 13% of the sample, which has 300,000 to 400,000 distinct CDR3 sequences, approximately 15% seen once. The sequencing sample was made of blood. The clonotype comes from a woman aged 60-70 years with Graves' hyperthyroidism.

The CDR3 region is CASSEEGYSNQPQHF. In DNA, the CDR3 is TGTGCCAGCAGTGAAGAAGGGTATAGCAATCAGCCCCAGCATTTT. The genes are TRBV2 and TRBJ1-5; no clear D. CDR1 and CDR2 (germline): SNHLY, FYNNEI. The germline V and J ends were trimmed by 1 base and 0 bases, with 7 bases remaining between them. The CDR3 totals 15 residues.